This TCR beta chain was found in a study of blood T cell repertoires in COVID-19. Study as a whole: Acute-phase and convalescent COVID-19 samples originated in the United States, Italy and Spain.

Germline loops: CDR1 LNHNV, CDR2 YYDKDF (reference sequence). This CDR3 has 14 amino acids. Trimming removed 1 base from V and 5 bases from J; junction bases left unmatched: 0. Per the study methods: Cell counts per sample came from amplifying reference gene primers. Generated by immunoSEQ multiplex PCR, the TCRdb table keeps only in-frame clones and is missing some. V, J and clone size reflect that table, while D and trimming were determined from the DNA. The repertoire includes approximately 120,000 clones, more than 70% of them detected once, and roughly 4.9% sits in the top ten. V is TRBV15 and J is TRBJ1-5; TRBD1 matches at 9 bases. This TCR derives from a human donor in a cohort sampled during active COVID-19. Material: peripheral blood. For the CDR3, the DNA is TGTGCCACCAGCAGAGGGACAGGGGATCAGCCCCAGCATTTT. Amino acids: CATSRGTGDQPQHF.